Shown below are 17 T cell receptor beta chains from a single sample sequenced in a study of neurological immune-mediated disorders. TCRdb used MiXCR to reprocess the 5' RACE reads, holding one entry per CDR3 protein. The sample comprises about 38,000 distinct CDR3 sequences, roughly 10% of which are singletons, and 3% to 5% rests with the top ten. Regarding time point: technical triplicate 1. The sample was PBMCs. These receptors all come from a man aged 55 to 70 with HTLV-1-associated myelopathy (HAM/TSP).

Many counts were recorded for this clonotype. The chain combines TRBV5-1 with TRBJ2-2; 9 bases fit TRBD1. The V and J ends lost 2 bases and 7 bases, in that order; junction bases with no gene match: 9. This CDR3 is built from 16 residues. The germline gives CDR1 SGHRS, CDR2 YFSETQ. CDR3: CASSFTKTGGGGELFF. The CDR3 DNA reads TGCGCCAGCAGCTTCACCAAAACAGGGGGCGGCGGGGAGCTGTTTTTT.

The V call is TRBV7-9, the J call TRBJ1-2, with D possibly TRBD1 on 6 matching bases. The V and J ends lost 4 bases and 0 bases respectively, with 15 bases between them. Germline CDR1 SEHNR, CDR2 FQNEAQ (reference sequence). The CDR3 totals 16 residues. The CDR3 region is CASSSTRGETNYGYTF. The CDR3 region has the DNA TGTGCCAGCAGCTCTACGAGGGGGGAGACTAACTATGGCTACACCTTC.

This clonotype was picked up many times. The rearrangement links TRBV11-1 to TRBJ2-5, with D maybe TRBD1 (6 bases). Germline V lookup: CDR1 SGHAT, CDR2 FQDESV (reference sequence). The CDR3 has 15 amino acids. V shed 5 bases and J shed 1 base, with 14 bases lying between them. The chain's CDR3 is CASSASTGSQETQYF. In DNA, the CDR3 is TGTGCCAGCAGCGCCAGTACAGGGAGCCAAGAGACCCAGTACTTC.

This clonotype was seen repeatedly, ten times or more. The J gene is TRBJ2-1, the V gene TRBV10-3, with TRBD2 matching over 7 bases. Per the germline V gene, CDR1 is ENHRY and CDR2 is SYGVKD. J gave up 8 bases and V 5 bases, and 9 bases lay outside the gene matches. The CDR3 sequence is 14 residues long. The CDR3, as DNA: TGTGCCATCAGTAGGAGGGAGGGGAACGATGAGCAGTTCTTC. Encoded protein: CAISRREGNDEQFF.

This clonotype was seen ten or more times. The CDR3 sequence is CASSSLGRSYNEQFF. The CDR3 DNA follows: TGCGCCAGCAGCTCCCTAGGGCGGTCCTACAATGAGCAGTTCTTC. V gene TRBV5-1 combines with J gene TRBJ2-1, with no clear D. The V gene's germline CDR1 is SGHRS and CDR2 YFSETQ. This CDR3 region has 15 residues. V was clipped by 3 bases and J by 1 base, with 11 bases between them. Based on the CDR3 plus reference TRBV5-1 and TRBJ2-1, the full variable domain is KAGVTQTPRYLIKTRGQQVTLSCSPISGHRSVSWYQQTPGQGLQFLFEYFSETQRNKGNFPGRFSGRQFSNSRSEMNVSTLELGDSALYLCASSSLGRSYNEQFFGPGTRLTVL.

This clonotype was counted many times. This sequence joins TRBV28 and TRBJ1-5; possibly TRBD1 for D (5 bases). The germline V and J ends were trimmed by 5 bases and 1 base, with 18 bases remaining between them. Per the germline V gene, CDR1 is MDHEN and CDR2 is SYDVKM. CDR3 length: 17 residues. CDR3 bases: TGTGCCAGCAGTCCAAGGGGCCCGGGGTGGAGCAATCAGCCCCAGCATTTT. Its protein product is CASSPRGPGWSNQPQHF.

This clonotype was detected many times. The chain carries TRBV15 and TRBJ2-1; 9 positions agree with TRBD2. CDR3 length: 13 residues. V gave up 6 bases and J gave up 8 bases; unmatched junction bases: 5. The germline CDR1 and CDR2 sequences are LNHNV and YYDKDF (reference sequence). The CDR3 coding sequence is TGTGCCACCAGACCGGGACTAGCCGATGAGCAGTTCTTC. This sequence encodes CATRPGLADEQFF.

The sample holds many counts of this clonotype. The chain combines TRBV25-1 with TRBJ2-1, with D perhaps TRBD2 (6 bases). Germline values: CDR1 MGHDK, CDR2 SYGVNS. There are 11 residues in the CDR3. V was pared by 4 bases and J by 10 bases, with 8 bases between. CDR3 residues: CASSVGGEQFF. In nucleotides, the CDR3 is TGTGCCAGCAGTGTTGGGGGGGAGCAGTTCTTC. Full variable domain (outside the CDR3, taken from reference TRBV25-1 and TRBJ2-1): EADIYQTPRYLVIGTGKKITLECSQTMGHDKMYWYQQDPGMELHLIHYSYGVNSTEKGDLSSESTVSRIRTEHFPLTLESARPSHTSQYLCASSVGGEQFFGPGTRLTVL.

This clonotype was counted at least ten times. J is TRBJ1-1 and V is TRBV6-5; 7 nucleotides match TRBD1. The germline gives CDR1 MNHEY, CDR2 SVGAGI. V lost 1 base and J lost 0; bases outside the gene matches: 5. The CDR3 spans 16 residues. The CDR3 protein is CASSYFAGGMNTEAFF. Written as DNA, the CDR3 is TGTGCCAGCAGTTACTTCGCAGGGGGGATGAACACTGAAGCTTTCTTT.

The table lists this clonotype with many counts. Here the CDR3 DNA reads TGTGCCAGCAGCCCGCGGGTCAGGACCTTGAACACTGAAGCTTTCTTT. Translated, it gives CASSPRVRTLNTEAFF. J is TRBJ1-1 and V is TRBV7-9, with D uncertain. Deletions cut 5 bases from V and 0 bases from J, with 16 bases between. This CDR3 has 16 residues. In germline, CDR1 is SEHNR, CDR2 FQNEAQ (reference sequence). The whole variable domain, remainder taken from reference TRBV7-9 and TRBJ1-1, is DTGVSQNPRHKITKRGQNVTFRCDPISEHNRLYWYRQTLGQGPEFLTYFQNEAQLEKSRLLSDRFSAERPKGSFSTLEIQRTEQGDSAMYLCASSPRVRTLNTEAFFGQGTRLTVV.

This clonotype has a handful of counts. No conserved phenylalanine or tryptophan ends this CDR3, so it is likely a read error. The limits of the CDR3 on the DNA are not certain, so only TCRdb's listed CDR3 is given. The CDR3 region is CSVGGSGGPAYEQNL. This chain links TRBV29-1 with TRBJ2-7; TRBD2 reflects the table's D call only, with no check against the DNA. CDR1 is SQVTM, CDR2 ANQGSEA, per germline. The CDR3 is 15 amino acids long, termini counted.

This clonotype was picked up many times. The V gene is TRBV7-8, the J gene TRBJ2-1, with D uncertain. Per germline, CDR1 SGHVS and CDR2 FQNEAQ. V gave up 0 bases and J gave up 0 bases, with 18 bases separating them. CDR3 length equals 19 residues. CDR3 sequence (DNA): TGTGCCAGCAGCTTAGCGCCGGTTTTCCAAGTAAGCTCCTACAATGAGCAGTTCTTC. Its protein is CASSLAPVFQVSSYNEQFF.

This clonotype was observed at least ten times. The rearrangement uses TRBV27 and TRBJ2-1; a possible D gene is TRBD2 (5 bases). V lost 4 bases and J lost 4, with 17 bases in between. This CDR3 spans 16 amino acids. The germline gives CDR1 MNHEY, CDR2 SMNVEV (reference sequence). The CDR3 DNA reads as TGTGCCAGCAGTTCTTTTAAGGGAGAGGGTTACAATGAGCAGTTCTTC. Encoded protein: CASSSFKGEGYNEQFF.

The V and J genes are TRBV5-1 and TRBJ2-3; D ambiguous. In germline, CDR1 is SGHRS, CDR2 YFSETQ. The V gene lost 3 bases and the J gene lost 11 bases, with 19 bases spanning the gap. The CDR3 totals 14 residues. The CDR3: CASSSGALNNEQYF. CDR3 DNA: TGCGCCAGCAGCTCCGGCGCATTAAACAATGAGCAGTATTTT.

There are many counts of this clonotype. The rearrangement joins TRBV11-3 to TRBJ2-1, with unresolved D. The germline gives CDR1 SGHNT, CDR2 YENEEA. V was cut by 3 bases and J by 8 bases, with 5 bases left in between. This CDR3 spans 11 amino acids. CDR3 coding DNA: TGTGCCAGCAGCTTTTACCATGAGCAGTTCTTC. Its protein is CASSFYHEQFF.

There are many counts of this clonotype. The chain couples TRBV20-1 to TRBJ1-1; tentatively, D is TRBD1 (5 bases). There are 14 residues in the CDR3. V lost 0 bases to trimming and J lost 6 bases, with 14 bases between them. Germline assignment: CDR1 DFQATT and CDR2 SNEGSKA (reference sequence). As DNA, the CDR3 is TGCAGTGCTAGAGACCGGGGCTTTGTGTCTGAAGCTTTCTTT. Translated, it gives CSARDRGFVSEAFF.

This clonotype appeared many times. J is TRBJ1-5 and V is TRBV19; no clear D gene. Germline CDR1 is LNHDA and CDR2 is SQIVND (reference sequence). CDR3 length: 15 amino acids. Deletions cut 3 bases from V and 2 bases from J, with 11 bases between. CDR3 in amino acids: CASSIGRLGNQPQHF. In nucleotides, the CDR3 is TGTGCCAGTAGTATCGGTAGGTTGGGCAATCAGCCCCAGCATTTT.